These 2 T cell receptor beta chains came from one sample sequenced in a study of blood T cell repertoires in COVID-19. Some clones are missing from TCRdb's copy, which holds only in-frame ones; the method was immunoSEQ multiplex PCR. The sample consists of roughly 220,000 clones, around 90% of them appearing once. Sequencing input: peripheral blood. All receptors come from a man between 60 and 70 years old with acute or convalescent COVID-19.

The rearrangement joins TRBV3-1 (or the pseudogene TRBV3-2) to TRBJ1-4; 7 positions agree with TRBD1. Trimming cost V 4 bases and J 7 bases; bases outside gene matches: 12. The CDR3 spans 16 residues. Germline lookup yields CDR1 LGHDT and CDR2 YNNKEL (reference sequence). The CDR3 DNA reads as TGTGCCAGCAGCCCTCAGACAGGGAGGAAGGGTGAAAAACTGTTTTTT. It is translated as CASSPQTGRKGEKLFF.

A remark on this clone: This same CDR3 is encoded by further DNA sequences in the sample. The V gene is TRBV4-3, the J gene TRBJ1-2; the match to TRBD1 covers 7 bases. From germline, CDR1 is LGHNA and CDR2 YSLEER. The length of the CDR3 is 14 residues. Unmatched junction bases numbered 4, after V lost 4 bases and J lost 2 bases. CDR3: CASSRGQSNYGYTF. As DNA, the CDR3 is TGCGCCAGCAGCCGGGGACAGTCCAACTATGGCTACACCTTC.